The T cell receptor beta chain described here comes from a study of blood T cell repertoires in COVID-19. Study at large: PBMCs, B-cell-depleted T cells, or T cells provided the cDNA or gDNA that made up the material.

Produced via immunoSEQ multiplex PCR; TCRdb's table is partial and in-frame only. The table shows roughly 150,000 clones, with around four fifths occurring only once. This clone occurred once. The receptor was derived from an elderly woman with COVID-19, enrolled during active disease. Sample: peripheral blood.

For the CDR3, the DNA is TGCGCCAACCAACAGGGAGGGAATTCACCCCTCCACTTT. The encoded protein is CANQQGGNSPLHF. The rearrangement joins TRBV4-1 to TRBJ1-6, with a possible D match to TRBD1 (6 bases). The CDR3 consists of 13 residues. Trimming cost V 10 bases and J 7 bases, with 14 bases left between them. From germline, CDR1 is MGHRA and CDR2 YSYEKL.